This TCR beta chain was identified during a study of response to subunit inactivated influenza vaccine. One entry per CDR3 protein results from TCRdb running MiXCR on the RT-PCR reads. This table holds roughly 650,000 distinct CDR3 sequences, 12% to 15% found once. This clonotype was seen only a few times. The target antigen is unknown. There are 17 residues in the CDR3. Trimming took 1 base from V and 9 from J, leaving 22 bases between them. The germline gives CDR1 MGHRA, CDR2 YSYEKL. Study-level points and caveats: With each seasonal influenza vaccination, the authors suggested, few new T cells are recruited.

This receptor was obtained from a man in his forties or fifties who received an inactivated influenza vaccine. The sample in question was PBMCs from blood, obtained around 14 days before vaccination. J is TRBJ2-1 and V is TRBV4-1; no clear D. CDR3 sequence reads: CASSQAAPNSAIGEQFF. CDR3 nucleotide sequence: TGCGCCAGCAGCCAAGCCGCACCGAATTCGGCTATAGGTGAGCAGTTCTTC.